One and the same sample provided the 28 T cell receptor beta chains below, sequenced in a study of Graves' ophthalmopathy and Graves' hyperthyroidism (dated by TCRdb to 2016 to 2019). Sequencing was performed on an Illumina HiSeq 2000. TCR beta CDR3 regions were amplified from RNA transcripts for repertoire sequencing. The first round of RT-PCR was done with HTBI primers and the Qiagen OneStep RT-PCR kit, and was followed by a second round of multiplex PCR, then size selection and purification. TCRdb reworked the public reads: Q25 trimming with fastp, MiXCR clone assembly, productive beta chains retained. One record per CDR3 amino acid sequence lists the most common genes and DNA. For this sample there are 40,000 to 50,000 distinct CDR3 sequences; 50% to 65% appear just once. The ten biggest clones cover roughly a quarter of the sample. The sequencing input was peripheral blood. Source of these receptors: an adult man with Graves' ophthalmopathy.

The rearrangement links TRBV20-1 to TRBJ1-2, with D unclear. Germline lookup yields CDR1 DFQATT and CDR2 SNEGSKA (reference sequence). The CDR3 contains 11 residues. Trimming cost V 5 bases and J 2 bases, with 6 bases left between them. In DNA form, the CDR3 reads TGCAGTGCTCTGTTAAACTATGGCTACACCTTC. It yields the protein CSALLNYGYTF.

The V gene is TRBV2, the J gene TRBJ1-5; 8 bases fit TRBD1. Trimming removed 6 bases from V and 5 bases from J; junction bases left unmatched: 3. Germline V gene lookup returns CDR1 SNHLY and CDR2 FYNNEI. CDR3 size: 13 residues. CDR3 amino acids: CASRQGGYQPQHF. CDR3 DNA: TGTGCCAGCAGACAGGGGGGGTATCAGCCCCAGCATTTT.

This chain links TRBV10-2 with TRBJ1-3; TRBD1 might be the D (5 bases). Germline-derived CDR1 and CDR2 are WSHSY and SAAADI. The CDR3 runs to 15 residues. The ends were cut back, 3 bases at V and 8 bases at J, with 17 bases in the middle. CDR3 protein: CASSDSGHYGYTIYF. CDR3 coding DNA: TGCGCCAGCAGTGATTCGGGGCACTATGGCTACACCATATATTTT.

This clonotype was observed many times. V gene TRBV19 combines with J gene TRBJ1-5; TRBD1 aligns across 7 bases. From germline, CDR1 is LNHDA and CDR2 SQIVND (reference sequence). J was trimmed by 6 bases and V by 4 bases; bases with no gene match: 6. CDR3 length: 14 residues. CDR3 sequence: CASSREGAGQPQHF. The CDR3 nucleotides are TGTGCCAGTAGTAGGGAGGGGGCTGGTCAGCCCCAGCATTTT.

The CDR3 DNA follows: TGTGCCAGCAGTGAAGCGCTTCAGGGCTACACCTTC. Translated: CASSEALQGYTF. This chain joins TRBV6-6 and TRBJ1-2, with D unclear. Germline V lookup: CDR1 MNHNY, CDR2 SVGAGI (reference sequence). The V and J ends lost 5 bases and 8 bases respectively, with 12 bases between them. This CDR3 has 12 amino acids.

The chain carries TRBV7-6 and TRBJ2-7; maybe TRBD2 (5 bases). CDR1 SGHVS and CDR2 FNYEAQ come from the germline V gene. This CDR3 is 13 amino acids long. Trimming stripped 4 bases from V and 0 bases from J, with 7 bases between. CDR3 in amino acids: CASSSTSSYEQYF. In DNA form, the CDR3 reads TGTGCCAGCAGCTCAACTAGCTCCTACGAGCAGTACTTC.

This clonotype was found many times. The rearrangement uses TRBV9 and TRBJ2-1; 13 bases line up with TRBD2. CDR3 size: 18 residues. The J segment lost 4 bases and the V segment lost 4 bases, leaving 11 bases of the junction unmatched. Germline loops: CDR1 SGDLS, CDR2 YYNGEE. Here the CDR3 DNA reads TGTGCCAGCAGCCTCAGGATTCGGACTAGCGGGAGTTACAATGAGCAGTTCTTC. Its protein is CASSLRIRTSGSYNEQFF.

The J gene is TRBJ1-1, the V gene TRBV7-9, with D perhaps TRBD1 (6 bases). Trimming took 1 base from V and 7 from J, leaving 16 bases between them. Per the germline V gene, CDR1 is SEHNR and CDR2 is FQNEAQ (reference sequence). The CDR3 runs 15 residues. The CDR3 is CASSLDTSGANEAFF. CDR3 DNA sequence: TGTGCCAGCAGCTTAGATACGTCAGGGGCTAATGAAGCTTTCTTT.

This clonotype was counted ten times or more. The chain employs TRBV2 and TRBJ2-2; D perhaps matches TRBD2 (6 bases). The germline V gene has CDR1 SNHLY and CDR2 FYNNEI. This CDR3 comprises 15 residues. V dropped 2 bases and J dropped 4 bases, with 11 bases sitting between them. The CDR3 nucleotides are TGTGCCAGCAGTGAAAGCACGGGACTCACCGGGGAGCTGTTTTTT. This translates into CASSESTGLTGELFF.

On this clonotype itself: Possible read error: a much larger clone is one base away. The chain couples TRBV28 to TRBJ1-1; no definite D call. The germline V and J ends were trimmed by 5 bases and 8 bases, with 12 bases remaining between them. The CDR3 totals 12 residues. CDR1 and CDR2 (germline): MDHEN, SYDVKM. The CDR3 DNA sequence: TGTGCCAGCAGTCTTGATGGGAGAGAAGCTTTCTTT. Translated, it gives CASSLDGREAFF.

The genes are TRBV29-1 and TRBJ2-7; D gene uncertain. CDR1 and CDR2 from the germline V gene are SQVTM and ANQGSEA. V dropped 7 bases and J dropped 3 bases, with 10 bases sitting between them. This CDR3 has 11 amino acids. For the CDR3, the DNA is TGCAGCGGCTGTGGCAACTACGAGCAGTACTTC. It codes for CSGCGNYEQYF.

This clonotype was found a few times. V and J are TRBV7-2 and TRBJ1-1, with 7 bases lining up with TRBD1. This CDR3 is 14 amino acids long. Germline V gene data show CDR1 as SGHTA and CDR2 as FQGNSA. After removal of 2 bases from V and 4 bases from J, the junction contained 4 bases not matched to a gene. The DNA for the CDR3 is TGTGCCAGCAGCTTATCGACAGGGATCACTGAAGCTTTCTTT. Its protein product is CASSLSTGITEAFF.

This clonotype was observed a few times. The gene calls are TRBV20-1 and TRBJ1-1; D remains unclear. This CDR3 has 11 residues. V gave up 1 base and J gave up 3 bases, with 3 bases separating them. The V gene's germline CDR1 is DFQATT and CDR2 SNEGSKA (reference sequence). The CDR3 loop is CSARGDTEAFF. CDR3 DNA: TGCAGTGCTAGAGGGGACACTGAAGCTTTCTTT.

This clonotype showed up just once. The rearrangement uses TRBV7-3 and TRBJ2-5; 7 bases are a match to TRBD2. Losses at the gene ends were 4 bases for V and 11 bases for J; bases not matched to a gene: 16. The CDR3 is made up of 15 amino acids. Germline V lookup: CDR1 SGHTA, CDR2 FQGTGA. The DNA for the CDR3 is TGTGCCAGCAGCTATTCAAGCGGGGCGGGAGATATGCAGTACTTC. Its protein is CASSYSSGAGDMQYF.

As to this clonotype: A read error may explain this, as a much larger clone is one base away. The chain is built from TRBV7-2 and TRBJ1-4; D perhaps matches TRBD1 (5 bases). V gave up 6 bases and J gave up 8 bases, with 16 bases separating them. Germline V lookup: CDR1 SGHTA, CDR2 FQGNSA. The CDR3 is 14 residues long. The CDR3 spells CASSLGGIEEKLFF. The CDR3 bases are TGTGCCAGCAGTTTGGGGGGTATAGAGGAAAAACTGTTTTTT.

The rearrangement joins TRBV7-2 to TRBJ2-1; the D gene is possibly TRBD1 (5 bases). The length of the CDR3 is 16 residues. Trimming removed 1 base at V and 2 bases at J, with 12 bases between. The germline gives CDR1 SGHTA, CDR2 FQGNSA. Here the CDR3 reads CASSLVWTYPYNEQFF. As DNA, the CDR3 is TGTGCCAGCAGCTTAGTTTGGACATACCCCTACAATGAGCAGTTCTTC.

This clonotype was seen repeatedly, ten times or more. The rearrangement joins TRBV12-3 or TRBV12-4 to TRBJ1-1; 7 nucleotides line up with TRBD1. The CDR3 has 14 residues. V dropped 5 bases and J dropped 2; count of bases not matched to a gene: 5. This CDR3 is CASSGGTANTEAFF. Here the CDR3 DNA reads TGTGCCAGCAGTGGGGGGACAGCCAACACTGAAGCTTTCTTT.

Concerning this clonotype itself: One end of the junction varies from germline; a read error may be responsible. V and J are TRBV7-3 and TRBJ2-2, with a weak D call TRBD2 (7 bases). The CDR3 spans 15 residues. Germline V gene sequence: CDR1 SGHTA, CDR2 FQGTGA. The CDR3 protein is CASSLGGGGTGELFF. CDR3 coding DNA: TGTGCCAGCAGTCTTGGCGGGGGCGGCACCGGTGAGCTGTTTTTT.

This chain connects TRBV5-4 to TRBJ2-7; 7 bases match TRBD1. CDR1 and CDR2 (germline): SGHNT, YYREEE (reference sequence). V lost 2 bases and J lost 3; bases outside the gene matches: 5. The CDR3 consists of 14 residues. The CDR3 loop reads CASSLFGQVYEQYF. For the CDR3, the DNA is TGTGCCAGCAGCTTATTCGGACAGGTCTACGAGCAGTACTTC.

The chain couples TRBV29-1 to TRBJ2-1; no clear D gene. This CDR3 spans 15 amino acids. CDR1 and CDR2 from the germline V gene are SQVTM and ANQGSEA. V dropped 5 bases and J dropped 5 bases, with 19 bases sitting between them. In DNA, the CDR3 is TGCAGCGTTTCCGTCCATAGGAGAAATGACAATGAGCAGTTCTTC. It translates to CSVSVHRRNDNEQFF.

V gene TRBV19 combines with J gene TRBJ2-5; possible D gene TRBD1, 5 bases. V dropped 5 bases and J dropped 5 bases, with 21 bases sitting between them. CDR1 and CDR2 from the germline V gene are LNHDA and SQIVND (reference sequence). The CDR3 consists of 16 residues. Here the CDR3 DNA reads TGTGCCAGTAGTGCAAAGGCAGGGCCGAACACTGAGACCCAGTACTTC. It is translated as CASSAKAGPNTETQYF.

This clonotype was seen many times. The chain employs TRBV7-9 and TRBJ1-2; possible D gene TRBD1, 6 bases. Germline V gene data show CDR1 as SEHNR and CDR2 as FQNEAQ (reference sequence). This CDR3 contains 15 residues. V was clipped by 1 base and J by 4 bases, with 13 bases between them. The CDR3 DNA sequence: TGTGCCAGCAGCTTAGGGAGGGGGACACGCTATGGCTACACCTTC. Its translation: CASSLGRGTRYGYTF.

The J gene is TRBJ1-1, the V gene TRBV12-3 or TRBV12-4, with D possibly TRBD1 on 5 matching bases. Trimming stripped 2 bases from V and 1 base from J, with 11 bases between. This CDR3 has 15 amino acids. CDR3 nucleotides: TGTGCCAGCAGTTTACCGGGACTCGCGAACACTGAAGCTTTCTTT. It yields the protein CASSLPGLANTEAFF.

V and J are TRBV9 and TRBJ1-5; no clear D gene. The CDR3 is made up of 14 amino acids. CDR1 and CDR2 (germline): SGDLS, YYNGEE. Trimming pared 0 bases from V and 14 bases from J, leaving 18 bases between. CDR3 sequence (DNA): TGTGCCAGCAGCGTAGATAGCGGGAGGGCCTACGAGCATTTT. Residues: CASSVDSGRAYEHF.

The chain uses TRBV18 and TRBJ1-2; 7 positions agree with TRBD1. This CDR3 comprises 14 residues. Trimming cost V 0 bases and J 2 bases; bases outside gene matches: 0. Germline lookup yields CDR1 KGHSH and CDR2 LQKENI. Here the CDR3 DNA reads TGTGCCAGCTCACCACCAGGGGGCAACTATGGCTACACCTTC. It codes for CASSPPGGNYGYTF.

The rearrangement joins TRBV20-1 to TRBJ2-5; D not certain. Trimming removed 7 bases from V and 7 bases from J, with 7 bases in between. This CDR3 comprises 9 residues. CDR1 and CDR2 (germline): DFQATT, SNEGSKA (reference sequence). The CDR3 DNA follows: TGCAGTGGGCGCGGGACCCAGTACTTC. It is translated as CSGRGTQYF.

Many counts were recorded for this clonotype. A much larger clone differs from this one at a single base, so this may be a read error. As DNA, the CDR3 is TGCAGCATCTGGACTAATTCGCGAACAGATACGCAGTATTTT. Its translation is CSIWTNSRTDTQYF. The V and J genes are TRBV29-1 and TRBJ2-3; weak D call: TRBD2 (6 bases). The CDR3 loop spans 14 amino acids. Trimming took 8 bases from V and 3 from J, leaving 18 bases between them. Germline V lookup: CDR1 SQVTM, CDR2 ANQGSEA.

This chain uses TRBV10-2 with TRBJ1-3; no reliable D call. Germline values: CDR1 WSHSY, CDR2 SAAADI. Trimming shortened V by 9 bases and J by 0 bases, and 6 bases separated the two germline ends. CDR3 length: 12 amino acids. The CDR3 reads CASEGSGNTIYF. The CDR3 DNA sequence: TGCGCCAGTGAGGGCTCTGGAAACACCATATATTTT.